A single sample is the source of the 21 T cell receptor beta chains below, sequenced in a study of cytomegalovirus exposure and HLA in healthy donors (dated 2017 in TCRdb). Library prep was done by the immunoSEQ multiplex PCR assay. For the multiplex PCR, a mixture combining 60 forward primers for TCR Vbeta segments and 13 reverse primers for TCR Jbeta segments was used. What TCRdb holds here is the immuneACCESS table cut down to in-frame rearrangements. Part of the clones is not present; checked against another copy, under half of the missing clones reflect an unresolved V gene, and the others are unexplained. The sample table holds some 190,000 clones, of which 80% to 85% were seen once. Of the sample, approximately 1.1% falls within the top ten clones. Material for sequencing was PBMCs. The receptors come from a woman aged 40 to 50 in good health and CMV-seronegative.

The rearrangement links TRBV9 to TRBJ1-4, with TRBD1 matching 9 bases. The germline V gene has CDR1 SGDLS and CDR2 YYNGEE. This CDR3 has 15 residues. J lost 6 bases, V lost 3 bases, and 6 bases had no gene match. CDR3 DNA sequence: TGTGCCAGCAGCGCATCCGGGACAGGGTATGAAAAACTGTTTTTT. This encodes CASSASGTGYEKLFF.

V gene TRBV7-2 combines with J gene TRBJ1-5; D remains unclear. CDR3 length: 15 residues. V was clipped by 4 bases and J by 4 bases, with 14 bases between them. Germline CDR1 and CDR2: SGHTA and FQGNSA. The CDR3 coding sequence is TGTGCCAGCAGCTCCCGGCAGGAGGCTAATCAGCCCCAGCATTTT. Translated: CASSSRQEANQPQHF.

The chain has TRBV28 and TRBJ1-6, with a possible D match to TRBD1 (6 bases). The CDR3 length is 17 residues. V shed 6 bases and J shed 7 bases, with 22 bases lying between them. Germline assignment: CDR1 MDHEN and CDR2 SYDVKM. As DNA, the CDR3 is TGTGCCAGCAGATCCTCTGGGGGCCAACGGGCCAATTCACCCCTCCACTTT. Amino acids: CASRSSGGQRANSPLHF.

The CDR3 sequence: CASSLGTQAGQYV. The CDR3 region has the DNA TGTGCCAGCAGCTTAGGCACACAGGCTGGGCAGTACGTC. The rearrangement joins TRBV11-2 to TRBJ2-7, with D possibly matching TRBD1 (5 bases). The length of the CDR3 is 13 residues. Germline lookup yields CDR1 SGHAT and CDR2 FQNNGV. Deletions cut 1 base from V and 9 bases from J, with 13 bases between.

This chain connects TRBV4-2 to TRBJ2-5; 11 bases are shared with TRBD2. Losses at the gene ends were 4 bases for V and 2 bases for J; bases not matched to a gene: 3. The V gene's germline CDR1 is LGHNA and CDR2 YNFKEQ. CDR3 length: 15 residues. CDR3 in amino acids: CASSRGTSGQETQYF. The CDR3 DNA reads as TGTGCCAGCAGCCGAGGGACTAGCGGACAAGAGACCCAGTACTTC.

The V call is TRBV30, the J call TRBJ2-1, with 7 bases matching TRBD2. The V segment lost 4 bases and the J segment 8 bases; nucleotides outside the gene matches: 8. Per the germline V gene, CDR1 is GTSNPN and CDR2 is SVGIG (reference sequence). The CDR3 loop spans 13 amino acids. The CDR3 here is CAWMGGAGDEQFF. In nucleotides, the CDR3 is TGTGCCTGGATGGGAGGGGCGGGGGATGAGCAGTTCTTC.

In its sample, this clone was seen once. The chain joins TRBV10-3 to TRBJ2-7; no clear D. The V gene's germline CDR1 is ENHRY and CDR2 SYGVKD. The CDR3 totals 12 residues. With 3 bases removed from V and 1 base from J, the gap between germline ends came to 4 bases. This CDR3 reads CAISDNSYEQYF. Here the CDR3 DNA reads TGTGCCATCAGTGACAATTCCTACGAGCAGTACTTC.

This clone was picked up a small number of times. The chain links TRBV18 to TRBJ1-2, with 9 bases lining up with TRBD1. Germline V gene sequence: CDR1 KGHSH, CDR2 LQKENI. Trimming removed 4 bases from V and 7 bases from J; junction bases left unmatched: 7. CDR3 size: 14 residues. CDR3 coding DNA: TGTGCCAGCTCACTACAGGGACAGGGCCTTGGCTACACCTTC. It is translated as CASSLQGQGLGYTF. Full variable domain (outside the CDR3, taken from reference TRBV18 and TRBJ1-2): NAGVMQNPRHLVRRRGQEARLRCSPMKGHSHVYWYRQLPEEGLKFMVYLQKENIIDESGMPKERFSAEFPKEGPSILRIQQVVRGDSAAYFCASSLQGQGLGYTFGSGTRLTVV.

The rearrangement links TRBV6-1 to TRBJ2-1, with a weak D call TRBD1 (5 bases). The CDR3 runs to 15 residues. In germline, CDR1 is MNHNS, CDR2 SASEGT. V dropped 6 bases and J dropped 5 bases, with 17 bases sitting between them. CDR3 sequence: CASSVGLVINNEQFF. The CDR3 DNA follows: TGTGCCAGCAGCGTGGGGCTAGTGATTAACAATGAGCAGTTCTTC.

The V call is TRBV19, the J call TRBJ2-2, with TRBD2 matching over 7 bases. This CDR3 has 15 residues. V shed 10 bases, J shed 6 bases, and the junction held 14 bases outside the gene matches. The germline V gene has CDR1 LNHDA and CDR2 SQIVND (reference sequence). CDR3 sequence: CATSTLLATAGELFF. The DNA of the CDR3 is TGTGCCACCTCGACGTTACTAGCGACGGCCGGGGAGCTGTTTTTT.

This chain joins TRBV5-1 and TRBJ2-2; a possible D gene is TRBD2 (7 bases). Germline V gives CDR1 SGHRS, CDR2 YFSETQ. This CDR3 is built from 16 residues. Trimming stripped 4 bases from V and 4 bases from J, with 17 bases between. The DNA for the CDR3 is TGCGCCAGCAGCCCCGAGGGGGGGTTAAGCACCGGGGAGCTGTTTTTT. It yields the protein CASSPEGGLSTGELFF.

The V call is TRBV5-5, the J call TRBJ2-3; TRBD1 might be the D (6 bases). The CDR3 has 13 amino acids. The V end was cut by 3 bases, the J end by 5 bases, with 10 bases between. Germline values: CDR1 SGHKS, CDR2 YYEKEE (reference sequence). The CDR3 coding sequence is TGTGCCAGCAGCTCCCAGGGGCAAGATACGCAGTATTTT. Its protein product is CASSSQGQDTQYF.

The rearrangement links TRBV11-3 to TRBJ1-4; D ambiguous. V lost 2 bases, J lost 5 bases, and 12 bases lay in between. The germline V gene encodes CDR1 SGHNT and CDR2 YENEEA. This CDR3 contains 15 residues. CDR3 sequence (DNA): TGTGCCAGCAGCTTATTAGGAGGGAAGAATGAAAAACTGTTTTTT. Encoded protein: CASSLLGGKNEKLFF.

DNA for the CDR3: TGTGCCAGCAGCACGCCAGTTTCAGGGGGAGAGACCCAGTACTTC. Protein sequence: CASSTPVSGGETQYF. This sequence joins TRBV5-4 and TRBJ2-5, with 7 bases matching TRBD1. CDR1 is SGHNT, CDR2 YYREEE, per germline (reference sequence). The CDR3 runs to 15 residues. Losses at the gene ends were 4 bases for V and 4 bases for J; bases not matched to a gene: 10. Supplemented by reference TRBV5-4 and TRBJ2-5, the full variable domain reads ETGVTQSPTHLIKTRGQQVTLRCSSQSGHNTVSWYQQALGQGPQFIFQYYREEENGRGNFPPRFSGLQFPNYSSELNVNALELDDSALYLCASSTPVSGGETQYFGPGTRLLVL.

The rearrangement joins TRBV5-3 to TRBJ1-3; no clear D. TRBV5-3 is flagged as an ORF with uncertain function. The germline V and J ends were trimmed by 0 bases and 0 bases, with 7 bases remaining between them. The CDR3 extends over 15 amino acids. In DNA, the CDR3 is TGTGCCAGAAGCTTGGTCCCGAGCTCTGGAAACACCATATATTTT. It encodes CARSLVPSSGNTIYF.

This clone was picked up a small number of times. The gene calls are TRBV9 and TRBJ2-2, with D perhaps TRBD2 (5 bases). The CDR3 covers 16 residues. The V end lost 7 bases, the J end lost 0 bases, and 16 bases lay between the germline ends. Germline V gene data show CDR1 as SGDLS and CDR2 as YYNGEE. The CDR3 DNA is TGTGCCAGCCGGCCCGGGGTTCCCGCGAACACCGGGGAGCTGTTTTTT. Its protein product is CASRPGVPANTGELFF.

This chain joins TRBV18 and TRBJ2-5; 9 bases fit TRBD1. Germline V gene sequence: CDR1 KGHSH, CDR2 LQKENI. CDR3 length equals 16 residues. Germline trimming cut 5 bases from V and 2 bases from J; bases unmatched to any gene: 9. The CDR3 region has the DNA TGTGCCAGCTCAATGAGGACAGGGGTCCGACAAGAGACCCAGTACTTC. Its protein is CASSMRTGVRQETQYF.

This rearrangement joins TRBV5-1 to TRBJ1-1, with a possible D match to TRBD1 (5 bases). The V end was cut by 0 bases, the J end by 5 bases, with 8 bases between. Germline CDR1 reads SGHRS; CDR2 reads YFSETQ. This CDR3 has 13 amino acids. The DNA of the CDR3 is TGCGCCAGCAGCTTGGTGGGGCGGACTGAAGCTTTCTTT. Amino acids: CASSLVGRTEAFF.

This clone was found a few times. Other DNA sequences of this sample code for an identical CDR3. The chain is built from TRBV27 and TRBJ1-2; 8 bases align to TRBD1. Germline assignment: CDR1 MNHEY and CDR2 SMNVEV (reference sequence). The length of the CDR3 is 13 residues. Trimming at V came to 3 bases and at J to 4 bases, leaving 1 base not matched to a gene. CDR3 in DNA: TGTGCCAGCAGTTTTCAGGGGGCCTATGGCTACACCTTC. This codes for CASSFQGAYGYTF.

This clone was seen only once. J is TRBJ2-3 and V is TRBV14; 12 bases align to TRBD1. Germline V CDR1 and CDR2: SGHDN, FVKESK. The CDR3 sequence is 17 residues long. V dropped 3 bases and J dropped 4; count of bases not matched to a gene: 8. The CDR3 region has the DNA TGTGCCAGCAGCCACCTCCCCGGGACAGGGGGCTCAGATACGCAGTATTTT. Its translation: CASSHLPGTGGSDTQYF.

This clone was seen a single time. This sample also contains other DNA sequences that code for the same CDR3. The rearrangement links TRBV7-9 to TRBJ2-7; TRBD2 is a possible D gene (6 bases). V was trimmed by 1 base and J by 5 bases, leaving 9 bases between them. The germline gives CDR1 SEHNR, CDR2 FQNEAQ (reference sequence). The CDR3 spans 13 residues. The CDR3 nucleotides read TGTGCCAGCAGCTTAGGGTCTAGCGACGAGCAGTACTTC. This sequence encodes CASSLGSSDEQYF. The variable domain in full, completed from reference TRBV7-9 and TRBJ2-7, reads DTGVSQNPRHKITKRGQNVTFRCDPISEHNRLYWYRQTLGQGPEFLTYFQNEAQLEKSRLLSDRFSAERPKGSFSTLEIQRTEQGDSAMYLCASSLGSSDEQYFGPGTRLTVT.